A single sample gave rise to the 18 T cell receptor beta chains below, sequenced in a study of beta chain features in type 1 diabetes. Points from the study as a whole: Shortening that was moderate but significant affected the TCRB CDR3s of Type 1 diabetes patients in all four CD4+ subsets.

Their cognate antigens are unknown. What was sequenced were expressed TCRB transcripts, since all of the isolated RNA had been reverse transcribed. Generated by immunoSEQ multiplex PCR, the TCRdb table keeps only in-frame clones and is missing some. The table lists more than 300,000 clones, over 8.5% of them singletons, with around 0.66% in the top ten. The specimen was central memory CD4+ T cells from blood. Receptors were obtained from a man younger than 45 with type 1 diabetes.

V and J are TRBV6-1 and TRBJ2-1; TRBD2 is a possible D gene (5 bases). The CDR3 length is 14 residues. Trimming cost V 9 bases and J 0 bases, with 12 bases left between them. Germline values: CDR1 MNHNS, CDR2 SASEGT. The CDR3, as DNA: TGTGCCAGTAGACTACTGGGCTCCTACAATGAGCAGTTCTTC. It specifies CASRLLGSYNEQFF.

About this clone itself: The germline gene is not matched at one end of the junction; a read error may be the cause. The V call is TRBV6-1, the J call TRBJ1-2, with 9 bases lining up with TRBD1. The CDR3 totals 15 residues. Germline V lookup: CDR1 MNHNS, CDR2 SASEGT. The CDR3, as DNA: TGTGCCAGCAGTCAAGCCGGACAGGGGAACGATGGCTACACCTTC. Translated: CASSQAGQGNDGYTF.

This clone has more than one count but fewer than ten. V usage is TRBV6-5 and J usage is TRBJ1-1; 8 positions match TRBD1. The CDR3 runs to 12 residues. Trimming removed 7 bases from V and 3 bases from J; junction bases left unmatched: 1. Germline V gene sequence: CDR1 MNHEY, CDR2 SVGAGI. CDR3 amino acids: CASTDRDTEAFF. The CDR3 region has the DNA TGTGCCAGCACGGACAGGGACACTGAAGCTTTCTTT.

This chain joins TRBV5-1 and TRBJ1-5; tentatively, D is TRBD1 (6 bases). The CDR3 contains 15 residues. The ends were cut back, 7 bases at V and 6 bases at J, with 20 bases in the middle. The germline V gene encodes CDR1 SGHRS and CDR2 YFSETQ. CDR3 sequence: CASSEGTSFVQPQHF. For the CDR3, the DNA is TGCGCCAGCTCCGAAGGGACATCTTTTGTTCAGCCCCAGCATTTT.

V gene TRBV19 combines with J gene TRBJ2-7, with D uncertain. CDR1 is LNHDA, CDR2 SQIVND, per germline (reference sequence). V was pared by 6 bases and J by 1 base, with 16 bases between. The length of the CDR3 is 15 residues. The CDR3 here is CASRIQSKGSYEQYF. The CDR3 nucleotides read TGTGCCAGTAGGATACAGAGCAAGGGTTCCTACGAGCAGTACTTC. Variable domain in full (rest from reference TRBV19 and TRBJ2-7): DGGITQSPKYLFRKEGQNVTLSCEQNLNHDAMYWYRQDPGQGLRLIYYSQIVNDFQKGDIAEGYSVSREKKESFPLTVTSAQKNPTAFYLCASRIQSKGSYEQYFGPGTRLTVT.

The V and J genes are TRBV5-4 and TRBJ2-2; 11 positions agree with TRBD1. Trimming cost V 3 bases and J 3 bases; bases outside gene matches: 4. Germline CDR1 is SGHNT and CDR2 is YYREEE (reference sequence). The CDR3 is 16 residues long. CDR3 in DNA: TGTGCCAGCAGCTGGGGACAGGGGGAAGACACCGGGGAGCTGTTTTTT. The encoded protein is CASSWGQGEDTGELFF.

The chain carries TRBV6-5 and TRBJ2-3; TRBD1 aligns across 7 bases. The CDR3 runs 15 residues. Trimming removed 5 bases from V and 6 bases from J; junction bases left unmatched: 11. Germline values: CDR1 MNHEY, CDR2 SVGAGI. DNA for the CDR3: TGTGCCAGCAGTGTTATCACAACAGGGGCTGATACGCAGTATTTT. Protein product: CASSVITTGADTQYF.

Points on this clone: In the same sample, other DNA sequences code for this CDR3. The CDR3 DNA reads as TGCGCCAGCAGCCAAGGGGGGAGCCAAGAGACCCAGTACTTC. Translation gives CASSQGGSQETQYF. The rearrangement joins TRBV4-1 to TRBJ2-5; D is perhaps TRBD1 or TRBD2 (5 bases each). The germline gives CDR1 MGHRA, CDR2 YSYEKL. V was clipped by 1 base and J by 1 base, with 7 bases between them. The CDR3 has 14 residues.

This clone was counted a single time. This sample includes further DNA sequences coding for the same CDR3. V and J are TRBV28 and TRBJ2-5, with 8 bases matching TRBD2. Trimming at V came to 6 bases and at J to 4 bases, leaving 4 bases not matched to a gene. The CDR3 has 13 residues. Germline loops: CDR1 MDHEN, CDR2 SYDVKM. The CDR3 reads CASSSGGGETQYF. The CDR3 DNA reads TGTGCCAGCAGCTCCGGGGGGGGAGAGACCCAGTACTTC.

The table lists this clone with a few counts. This sequence joins TRBV7-2 and TRBJ2-3, with unresolved D. Per the germline V gene, CDR1 is SGHTA and CDR2 is FQGNSA. Trimming shortened V by 1 base and J by 4 bases, and 9 bases separated the two germline ends. The CDR3 is made up of 14 amino acids. This CDR3 reads CASSLVVSADTQYF. The CDR3 DNA is TGTGCCAGCAGCTTAGTGGTATCTGCAGATACGCAGTATTTT.

The sample holds a few counts of this clone. This chain connects TRBV11-1 to TRBJ1-2, with TRBD1 matching over 7 bases. Germline CDR1 and CDR2: SGHAT and FQDESV (reference sequence). Unmatched junction bases numbered 5, after V lost 4 bases and J lost 3 bases. This CDR3 spans 14 amino acids. CDR3 nucleotide sequence: TGTGCCAGCAGCTCTTACAGGGGAGACTATGGCTACACCTTC. It translates to CASSSYRGDYGYTF.

This chain links TRBV5-4 with TRBJ2-3; D not resolved. This CDR3 contains 17 residues. Looked up from germline, CDR1 is SGHNT and CDR2 is YYREEE (reference sequence). Trimming shortened V by 3 bases and J by 5 bases, and 22 bases separated the two germline ends. The CDR3 DNA is TGTGCCAGCAGCTCCTTTAAATCAGGCCTCCGTAGAGATACGCAGTATTTT. Amino acids: CASSSFKSGLRRDTQYF.

This clone was observed a few times. The chain carries TRBV7-8 and TRBJ2-5; D is unclear. This CDR3 comprises 13 residues. V dropped 1 base and J dropped 2 bases, with 5 bases sitting between them. Germline V CDR1 and CDR2: SGHVS, FQNEAQ. The CDR3: CASSLVEQETQYF. In DNA form, the CDR3 reads TGTGCCAGCAGCTTAGTGGAGCAAGAGACCCAGTACTTC. The whole variable domain, filled in from reference TRBV7-8 and TRBJ2-5, reads GAGVSQSPRYKVAKRGQDVALRCDPISGHVSLFWYQQALGQGPEFLTYFQNEAQLDKSGLPSDRFFAERPEGSVSTLKIQRTQQEDSAVYLCASSLVEQETQYFGPGTRLLVL.

This clone was recorded a few times. The chain combines TRBV28 with TRBJ1-2; D gene ambiguous. The V end was cut by 6 bases, the J end by 7 bases, with 21 bases between. The germline V gene has CDR1 MDHEN and CDR2 SYDVKM. The CDR3 loop spans 15 amino acids. Here the CDR3 reads CASSPAIGGGSGYTF. Written as DNA, the CDR3 is TGTGCCAGCAGCCCGGCCATTGGCGGCGGCAGTGGCTACACCTTC.

The sample holds many counts of this clone. The chain employs TRBV6-5 and TRBJ2-7; 8 positions agree with TRBD1. Trimming at V came to 4 bases and at J to 6 bases, leaving 8 bases not matched to a gene. The CDR3 consists of 14 residues. Germline V gene data show CDR1 as MNHEY and CDR2 as SVGAGI. CDR3 in amino acids: CASSFRTGRGEQYF. CDR3 DNA sequence: TGTGCCAGCAGTTTTCGGACAGGGCGGGGCGAGCAGTACTTC.

The J gene is TRBJ2-6, the V gene TRBV5-1; D call uncertain. Germline CDR1 reads SGHRS; CDR2 reads YFSETQ. V gave up 7 bases and J gave up 0 bases, with 8 bases separating them. The CDR3 is 14 amino acids. The CDR3 sequence is CASQDLSGANVLTF. The CDR3 region has the DNA TGCGCCAGCCAGGACCTCTCTGGGGCCAACGTCCTGACTTTC.

This clone was seen more than once but under ten times. The rearrangement uses TRBV7-2 and TRBJ2-3, with 14 bases matching TRBD2. Trimming cost V 5 bases and J 5 bases; bases outside gene matches: 12. Germline lookup yields CDR1 SGHTA and CDR2 FQGNSA. This CDR3 region has 18 residues. The CDR3 is CASSVTTGTSGSLDTQYF. For the CDR3, the DNA is TGTGCCAGCAGCGTGACTACCGGGACTAGCGGGAGCCTAGATACGCAGTATTTT.

This clone has ten or more counts. The genes are TRBV5-4 and TRBJ2-2, with TRBD2 as a possible D gene (6 bases). The V gene's germline CDR1 is SGHNT and CDR2 YYREEE (reference sequence). This CDR3 has 17 residues. Trimming removed 5 bases at V and 0 bases at J, with 17 bases between. The CDR3 region has the DNA TGTGCCAGCAGGGGTGATTTAGCGGATTCGAACACCGGGGAGCTGTTTTTT. It translates to CASRGDLADSNTGELFF.